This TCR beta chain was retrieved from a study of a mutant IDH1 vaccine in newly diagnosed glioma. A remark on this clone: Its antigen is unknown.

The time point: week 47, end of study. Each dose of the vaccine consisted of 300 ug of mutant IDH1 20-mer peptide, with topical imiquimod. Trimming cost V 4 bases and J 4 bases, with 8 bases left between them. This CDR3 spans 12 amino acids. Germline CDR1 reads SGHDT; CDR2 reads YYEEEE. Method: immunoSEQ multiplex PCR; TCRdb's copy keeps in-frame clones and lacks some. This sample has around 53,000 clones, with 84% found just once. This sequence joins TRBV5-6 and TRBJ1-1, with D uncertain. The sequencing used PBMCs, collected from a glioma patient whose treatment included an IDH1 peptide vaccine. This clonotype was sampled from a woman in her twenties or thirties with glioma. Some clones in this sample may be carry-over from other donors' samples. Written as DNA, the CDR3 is TGTGCCAGCAGCAATACGCCCACTGAAGCTTTCTTT. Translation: CASSNTPTEAFF.